The 3 T cell receptor beta chains reported below all come from one sample, sequenced in a study of T cells in women clearing cervical HPV infection. Only in-frame clones appear in the TCRdb table, and some are missing; sequencing was by immunoSEQ multiplex PCR. This sample's table reports more than 30,000 clones. Sequences were obtained from blood buffy coat. These receptors came from a woman between 18 and 69 years old with a cervical HPV16 infection that either progressed to CIN3+ or cleared (not recorded which).

Worth noting for this clone: The read ends 3 residues before the CDR3 terminus; that terminus is restored from the germline J gene. V usage is TRBV20-1 and J usage is TRBJ2-7; TRBD2 matches 8 bases. V trimming: 2 bases; J trimming: 4 bases; junction bases outside the gene matches: 7. The CDR3 runs 14 residues. Looked up from germline, CDR1 is DFQATT and CDR2 is SNEGSKA (reference sequence). The sequenced part of the CDR3 DNA is TGCAGTGCTAGAATGGCCGGGGGGGCTTACGAG. Translated: CSARMAGGAYE. The CDR3 in full is CSARMAGGAYEQYF.

The CDR3 DNA, read in part, is TGTGCCAGCCGCGAAGGGACAGCGAACTATGGC. It is translated as CASREGTANYG. The whole CDR3 region reads CASREGTANYGYTF. V and J are TRBV6-1 and TRBJ1-2; 7 bases line up with TRBD1. Read coverage stops 3 residues before the CDR3 terminus; the germline J gene supplies the remainder. The length of the CDR3 is 14 residues. CDR1 is MNHNS, CDR2 SASEGT, per germline. V lost 8 bases and J lost 2; bases outside the gene matches: 8.

Details on this clone: Read coverage stops 3 residues before the CDR3 terminus; the germline J gene supplies the remainder. The gene calls are TRBV19 and TRBJ1-1, with TRBD1 as a possible D gene (5 bases). This CDR3 spans 14 amino acids. From germline, CDR1 is LNHDA and CDR2 SQIVND (reference sequence). The DNA read from the CDR3 is TGTGCCAGTAAGGACCTAGGGTGGGGCCGGGAA. Its protein product is CASKDLGWGRE. The whole CDR3 is CASKDLGWGREAFF.